Included here is one T cell receptor (beta chain) sequence, with context. This clonotype turned up a few times. Its antigen is unknown. No base quality information exists; no much larger clone differs at one position. Donors were approximately 42 systemically healthy Caucasian individuals from Russia aged roughly 6 to 90 years. Each donor gave approximately 9.3 milliliters of peripheral blood, collected into EDTA-treated Vacutainer tubes. Ficoll-Paque density-gradient centrifugation was used to isolate PBMCs, with at least 6.5 million per sample. Total RNA was extracted from PBMCs with Trizol reagent, with at least 5.5 micrograms obtained per sample. For every donor, flow cytometry on a PBMC aliquot measured the percentage of naive CD45RAhigh/CD27high T cells. This sample is drawn from a study of blood T cells in healthy people across ages (dated by TCRdb to the mid-2010s). Context from the whole study: In model experiments, template switching captured roughly one uniquely barcoded TCR beta cDNA molecule for every two T cells. Age-related changes in TCR beta repertoire diversity were measured in the study by deep sequencing normalized with unique cDNA molecular identifiers. For two donors (one aged 18 to 30 and one aged 80 or older), the study analyzed two additional independent replicas of 1 million unique cDNA reads from the same blood draw. Four age groups were formed from the donors: young (average about 15 years), middle-aged (more than 35), aged (62) and long-lived (82). Findings and caveats that apply to the study as a whole: Observed TCR beta diversity per million T cells fell roughly linearly with age, and a significant reduction was already apparent by age around 40. Conclusive comparison of naive and antigen-experienced compartments was prevented by the profiling of bulk unsorted PBMCs. Estimates of total diversity from one million sequenced T cells were regarded as lower bounds and underestimates. A strong correlation was found between observed TCR beta diversity and the percentage of naive T cells measured by flow cytometry. Because the CMV infection status of the donors was unknown, age-related changes in expanded clonotypes may potentially have been confounded. Compared with the aged group, the long-lived group had more naive CD4+ T cells, fewer expanded clones and increased TCR diversity, a pattern suggesting age selection.

For CDR1 and CDR2, the germline V gene (reference sequence) lists DFQATT and SNEGSKA. The V end gives up 5 bases and the J end 8 bases, leaving 7 bases in the junction not matched to a gene. Spanning cysteine to phenylalanine, the CDR3 consists of 14 amino acids. CDR3 DNA is the only sequence kept; it has 42 bases, read in frame from the first base. Libraries were constructed by 5' RACE. Sequencer: Illumina HiSeq 2500. A second 7 to 11 cycle PCR used a sample-barcoded 5' primer and a J-beta primer mix. Each TCR beta cDNA molecule received a unique molecular identifier from a template-switch 5' adaptor carrying 12 random nucleotides. Each sample yielded at least 3 million CDR3-containing paired-end reads. First-strand cDNA was synthesized from all RNA with the Mint cDNA synthesis kit, primed by a TRBC-specific oligonucleotide. All cDNA was treated with uracil-DNA glycosylase and then went through a first 18-cycle PCR with the universal primers M1SS and BC2_uni_R. Per the authors' processing: For normalization, 1 million high-quality reads, each with a distinct molecular identifier, were randomly selected from each sample. Instead of being binned into consensus sequences, reads with shared molecular identifiers were discarded. CDR3 identification, clonotype clustering and error correction used MiTCR with a Q25 quality threshold and the strictest error-elimination algorithm. A nonparametric unseen species model using Euler transformation provided a lower-bound estimate of total TCR beta diversity. TCRdb's own reprocessing of the public reads used fastp at Q25 and MiXCR and kept productive beta chains. Identical CDR3 proteins give one entry, which carries the most common genes and DNA. TCRdb, not the original authors, processed these V and J calls. The table for this sample lists around 1,000,000 distinct CDR3 sequences; roughly 24% of them were counted only once. The top ten constitute approximately 0.71% of the sample.

A further study also used this sample, focusing on T cells of mothers and their children. In that second paper, the authors write: Donors were nine systemically healthy Caucasian individuals: three mothers and their six children. cDNA synthesis used all of the extracted RNA, with approximately 1.4 ug of RNA in each 15 ul reaction. In the second PCR, the M1S primer added sample barcodes and 2-4 random nucleotides. More than 8.5 million TCR beta CDR3 reads were obtained from each mother, and about 3 million reads were obtained from each child. Thymic selection similarly shapes TCR recombination output in related and unrelated pairs, with minor effect from inherited differences. Normalized repertoire overlap was always slightly but never significantly higher in related than unrelated mother-child pairs. With a sensitivity of about 100 clones per million clonotypes, no persistent microchimeric T cell clones were detected. In the study, deep NGS was used to compare the TCR beta repertoires of mothers and children, and features distinguishing related mother-child pairs from unrelated individuals were sought. Mothers averaged about 40 +/- 4 years of age and children averaged 11 +/- 4 years. Libraries were sequenced on Illumina HiSeq 2000 with 100+100 nt paired-end reads after adapter ligation with NEBNext reagents. To prevent cross-contamination, the mother and child libraries were prepared a month apart and were sequenced in separate runs. For each donor, somewhere between about 450,000 and 2,000,000 distinct TCR beta clonotypes were identified. Naive TCR beta clonotypes were estimated from low-frequency clonotypes matched to each donor's FACS-determined naive share, without sorting.

Sequencing input: blood. The sequence links TRBV20-1 to TRBJ2-1; TRBD2 agrees with 12 junctional bases. The clonotype was recovered from a girl aged 2 to 9 in good health. The nucleotide sequence reads TGCAGTGCTGGGACTAGCGGGTGGGGGGATGAGCAGTTCTTC. Its protein reads: CSAGTSGWGDEQFF.